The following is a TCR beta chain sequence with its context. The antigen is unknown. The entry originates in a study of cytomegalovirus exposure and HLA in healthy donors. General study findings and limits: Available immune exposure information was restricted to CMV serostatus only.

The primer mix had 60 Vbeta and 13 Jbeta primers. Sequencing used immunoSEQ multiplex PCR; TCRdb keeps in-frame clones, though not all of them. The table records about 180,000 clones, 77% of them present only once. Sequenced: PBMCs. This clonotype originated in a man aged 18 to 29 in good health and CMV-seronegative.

Here the CDR3 reads CAHGRQGGEAFF. For the CDR3, the DNA is TGTGCCCACGGCCGGCAGGGAGGGGAAGCTTTCTTT. The chain has TRBV10-3 and TRBJ1-1, with a weak D call TRBD1 (5 bases). Germline V gives CDR1 ENHRY, CDR2 SYGVKD. The CDR3 length is 12 residues. Trimming stripped 11 bases from V and 8 bases from J, with 18 bases between.